The present T cell receptor (beta chain) was sequenced within a study of Graves' ophthalmopathy and Graves' hyperthyroidism. Study details: Prior to any treatment, peripheral blood was collected at the time of initial diagnosis.

This CDR3 is built from 12 residues. The germline CDR1 and CDR2 sequences are LNHDA and SQIVND (reference sequence). V lost 5 bases and J lost 9, with 8 bases in between. Using RNA transcripts, the TCR beta CDR3 regions were amplified. Second-round multiplex PCR came after first-round RT-PCR with HTBI primers. TCRdb recomputed calls from the multiplex PCR reads with MiXCR, one row per CDR3 protein. The sample lists about 620,000 distinct CDR3 sequences, 20% to 25% seen once, with around 7% in the top ten. The rearrangement links TRBV19 to TRBJ1-6; D is uncertain. The source of this sequence is a young woman with stable Graves' hyperthyroidism. Some clones in this sample may be carry-over from other donors' samples. The material sequenced was peripheral blood. The CDR3 DNA follows: TGTGCCAGTAGTTCAGCGGTTTCACCCCTCCACTTT. The encoded protein is CASSSAVSPLHF.